This T cell receptor (beta chain) was captured by sequencing in a study of T cells of healthy individuals. TCRdb passed the 5' RACE reads through MiXCR, listing each CDR3 protein once. The sample consists of 45,000 to 60,000 distinct CDR3 sequences, roughly 14% of them appearing once. This clonotype was counted ten times or more. V lost 3 bases to trimming and J lost 0 bases; unmatched junction nucleotides: 11. This CDR3 has 17 amino acids. Germline lookup yields CDR1 ENHRY and CDR2 SYGVKD. The V and J genes are TRBV10-3 and TRBJ2-7; the match to TRBD1 covers 7 bases. The sequence derives from a human donor in good health. This CDR3 reads CAISDLAQGSISYEQYF. The CDR3 DNA sequence: TGTGCCATCAGTGACCTTGCACAGGGGTCGATCTCCTACGAGCAGTACTTC.